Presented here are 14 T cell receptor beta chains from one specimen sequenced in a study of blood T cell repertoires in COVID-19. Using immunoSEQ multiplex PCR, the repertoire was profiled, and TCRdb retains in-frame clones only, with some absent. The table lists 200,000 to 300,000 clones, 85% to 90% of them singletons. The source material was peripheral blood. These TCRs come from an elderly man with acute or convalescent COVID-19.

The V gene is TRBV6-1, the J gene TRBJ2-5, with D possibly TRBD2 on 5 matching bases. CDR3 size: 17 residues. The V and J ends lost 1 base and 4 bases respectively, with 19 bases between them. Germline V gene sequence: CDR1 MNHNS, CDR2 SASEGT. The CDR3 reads CASSEEPRPTRGETQYF. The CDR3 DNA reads TGTGCCAGCAGTGAAGAACCCCGCCCGACACGGGGAGAGACCCAGTACTTC.

The CDR3, as DNA: TGTGCCAGCAGCCCCTTTGGGCAAAGCTCCTACAATGAGCAGTTCTTC. The encoded protein is CASSPFGQSSYNEQFF. This chain joins TRBV7-9 and TRBJ2-1; D gene ambiguous. Germline CDR1 reads SEHNR; CDR2 reads FQNEAQ (reference sequence). V shed 5 bases and J shed 0 bases, with 14 bases lying between them. The CDR3 totals 16 residues.

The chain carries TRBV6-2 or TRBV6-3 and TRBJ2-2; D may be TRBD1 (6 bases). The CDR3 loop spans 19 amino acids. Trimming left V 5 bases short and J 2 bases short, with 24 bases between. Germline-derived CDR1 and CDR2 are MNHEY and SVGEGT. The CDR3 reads CASSHYRETGVTNTGELFF. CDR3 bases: TGTGCCAGCAGTCACTATCGTGAGACAGGAGTGACAAACACCGGGGAGCTGTTTTTT.

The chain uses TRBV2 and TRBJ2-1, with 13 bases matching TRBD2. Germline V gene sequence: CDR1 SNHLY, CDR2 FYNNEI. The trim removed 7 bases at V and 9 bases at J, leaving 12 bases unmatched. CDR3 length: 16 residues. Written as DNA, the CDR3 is TGTGCCAGCACCAAAGATACTAGCGGGAGGGCCGGTGAGCAGTTCTTC. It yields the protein CASTKDTSGRAGEQFF.

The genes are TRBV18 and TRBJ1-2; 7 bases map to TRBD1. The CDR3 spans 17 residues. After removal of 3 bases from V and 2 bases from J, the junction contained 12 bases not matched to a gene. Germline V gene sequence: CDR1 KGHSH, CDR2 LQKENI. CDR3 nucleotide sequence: TGTGCCAGCTCACCTGGGGACAGTAGTTTCAGGAACTATGGCTACACCTTC. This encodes CASSPGDSSFRNYGYTF.

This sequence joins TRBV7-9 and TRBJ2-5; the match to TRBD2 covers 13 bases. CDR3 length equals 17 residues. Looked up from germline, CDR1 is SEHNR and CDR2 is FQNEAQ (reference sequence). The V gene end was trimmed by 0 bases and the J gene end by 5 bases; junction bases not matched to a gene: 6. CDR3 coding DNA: TGTGCCAGCAGCTTAGCACTGACTAGCGGGGGGCGCGAGACCCAGTACTTC. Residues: CASSLALTSGGRETQYF.

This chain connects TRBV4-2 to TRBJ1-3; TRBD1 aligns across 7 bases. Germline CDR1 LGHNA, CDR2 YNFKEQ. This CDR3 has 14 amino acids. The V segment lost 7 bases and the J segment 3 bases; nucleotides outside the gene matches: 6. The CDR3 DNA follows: TGTGCCAGCACCCACGGGACAGATGGAAACACCATATATTTT. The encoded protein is CASTHGTDGNTIYF.

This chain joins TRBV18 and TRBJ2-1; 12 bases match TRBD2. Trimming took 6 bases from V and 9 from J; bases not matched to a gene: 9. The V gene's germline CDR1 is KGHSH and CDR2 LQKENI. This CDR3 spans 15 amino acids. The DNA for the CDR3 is TGTGCCAGCTCGATAGCTAGCGGGAGGGCTGGTGAGCAGTTCTTC. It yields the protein CASSIASGRAGEQFF.

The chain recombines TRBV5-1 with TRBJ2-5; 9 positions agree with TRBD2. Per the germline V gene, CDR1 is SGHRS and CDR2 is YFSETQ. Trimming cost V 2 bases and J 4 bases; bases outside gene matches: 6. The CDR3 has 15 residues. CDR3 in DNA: TGCGCCAGCAGCTTTTATAGCGGGAGCTCAGAGACCCAGTACTTC. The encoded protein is CASSFYSGSSETQYF.

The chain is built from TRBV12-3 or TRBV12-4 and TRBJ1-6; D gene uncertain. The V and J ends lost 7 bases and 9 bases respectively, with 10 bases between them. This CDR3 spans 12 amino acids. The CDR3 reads CASTITGSPLHF. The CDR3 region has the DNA TGTGCCAGCACGATCACGGGTTCACCCCTCCACTTT.

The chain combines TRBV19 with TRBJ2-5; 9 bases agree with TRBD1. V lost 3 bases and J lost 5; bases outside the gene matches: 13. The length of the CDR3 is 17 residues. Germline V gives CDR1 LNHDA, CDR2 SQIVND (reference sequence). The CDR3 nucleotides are TGTGCCAGTAGTATGGGACAGGGAGGGATAGCTAGGGAGACCCAGTACTTC. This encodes CASSMGQGGIARETQYF.

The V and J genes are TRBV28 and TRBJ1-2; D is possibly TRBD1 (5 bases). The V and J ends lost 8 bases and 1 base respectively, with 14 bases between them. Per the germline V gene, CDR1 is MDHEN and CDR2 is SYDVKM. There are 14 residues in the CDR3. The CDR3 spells CASVQDTDNYGYTF. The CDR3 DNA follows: TGTGCCAGCGTCCAGGACACCGATAACTATGGCTACACCTTC.

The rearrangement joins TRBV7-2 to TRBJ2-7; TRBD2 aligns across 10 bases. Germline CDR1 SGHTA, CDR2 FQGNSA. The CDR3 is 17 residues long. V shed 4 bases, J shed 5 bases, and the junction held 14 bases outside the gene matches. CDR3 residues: CASSSRRASGSGHEQYF. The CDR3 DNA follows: TGTGCCAGCAGCTCCCGTAGAGCTAGCGGGAGTGGCCACGAGCAGTACTTC.

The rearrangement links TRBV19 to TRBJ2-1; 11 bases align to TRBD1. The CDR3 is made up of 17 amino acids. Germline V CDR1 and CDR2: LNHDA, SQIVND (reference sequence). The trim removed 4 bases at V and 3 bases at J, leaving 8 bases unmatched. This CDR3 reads CASSKPTGQGDYNEQFF. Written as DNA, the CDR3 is TGTGCCAGTAGTAAACCCACGGGACAGGGGGACTACAATGAGCAGTTCTTC.